This T cell receptor (beta chain) was observed in a study of human T cells and chemical hapten exposure. Looking at the study overall: In the sensitization step, 2% DPC was placed on 2 cm by 2 cm of upper inner arm skin. The study, taken as a whole, reports: Patch test score was positively correlated with the counts of PT1 expanded TCRs. TCRs whose frequency exceeded 1 in 1000 remained the same following DPC sensitization.

The CDR3 length is 14 residues. The V segment lost 4 bases and the J segment 0 bases; nucleotides outside the gene matches: 4. The germline gives CDR1 SGHRS, CDR2 YFSETQ. This clonotype came up many times. The antigen remains undetermined. TCRdb redid the calling of the RACE reads with MiXCR, one entry per CDR3 protein. The data contain 330,000 or so distinct CDR3 sequences, about 6% of them singletons. This sample's time point: patch test 2, 6 weeks after DPC sensitization. Treatment here: therapeutic diphenylcyclopropenone sensitization with weekly scalp DPC. Unfractionated whole blood yielded total RNA.

This chain links TRBV5-1 with TRBJ2-7; 7 nucleotides align to TRBD1. This specimen was whole blood, taken in connection with sensitization to the hapten diphenylcyclopropenone (DPC). The TCR comes from a woman younger than 30 with alopecia areata. Some clones in this sample may be carry-over from other donors' samples. The CDR3 coding sequence is TGCGCCAGCAGCCAACAGGGGAGCTCCTACGAGCAGTACTTC. Its protein is CASSQQGSSYEQYF.